This entry concerns a single TCR beta chain. The entry originates in a study of blood T cell repertoires in COVID-19. The authors' processing: Counts of nucleated cells, estimated from reference gene primer amplification, were obtained. Sequencing used immunoSEQ multiplex PCR; TCRdb keeps in-frame clones, though not all of them. From that table come the V and J calls and clone size; the DNA was used to work out D and trimming. The repertoire holds some 120,000 clones, about 84% seen once, with 3.5% to 4.5% in the top ten. The sequence derives from a man in his 60s with acute or convalescent COVID-19. The sequencing sample was made of peripheral blood.

The CDR3 nucleotides read TGTGCCACCAGGCTACCAACCCCCTACAATGAGCAGTTCTTC. Its protein is CATRLPTPYNEQFF. This chain links TRBV19 with TRBJ2-1; the D is unclear. The CDR3 length is 14 residues. Trimming stripped 10 bases from V and 2 bases from J, with 15 bases between. Germline V gene data show CDR1 as LNHDA and CDR2 as SQIVND (reference sequence).